The sequence of this TCR beta chain was determined in a study of T cells in Graves' hyperthyroidism and ophthalmopathy. General study findings and limits: Model output signaled ophthalmopathy a median approximately 6 months ahead of onset.

Hyperthyroidism of Graves' type that showed no ophthalmopathy progression within 18 months was stable. The PBMCs were sourced from fresh peripheral blood (about 9.7 ml). The CDR3 has 14 amino acids. V was clipped by 6 bases and J by 4 bases; unmatched bases: 6. The germline V gene has CDR1 MNHNS and CDR2 SASEGT. Note on this clonotype: The antigen is undetermined.

TCR beta CDR3 regions were amplified from RNA. In the first-round RT-PCR of the TCR CDR3, the HTBI primer set was used. TCRdb re-called the multiplex PCR reads with MiXCR, one entry per CDR3 protein. Here the sample spans about 200,000 distinct CDR3 sequences, approximately 20% being singletons. The gene calls are TRBV6-1 and TRBJ1-1; 9 nucleotides agree with TRBD1. Sample: blood. This receptor was obtained from a man aged 40-50 years with Graves' hyperthyroidism. This CDR3 reads CASRRTGETTEAFF. The CDR3 nucleotides read TGTGCCAGCAGGAGGACAGGGGAGACCACTGAAGCTTTCTTT.